The rows below give T cell receptor beta chains drawn from one sample of a study of blood T cell repertoires in COVID-19. Only in-frame clones appear in the TCRdb table, and some are missing; sequencing was by immunoSEQ multiplex PCR. The repertoire has a few hundred thousand clones, 70% to 90% of them found once; the top ten carry approximately 6.6%. Sequences were obtained from PBMCs or T cells enriched from blood (not recorded which). The receptors here all came from a woman between 45 and 60 years old who had been exposed to COVID-19. The CDR3 runs from the conserved cysteine through the conserved F or W. A clone size is listed for some rows: how often the clone was seen (once, few, many), or a class if it is expanded.

>.|TRBV29-1
CSVVPGLAFSHNEQFF
>.|TRBV15
CATAVGGVETQYF
>.|TRBV10-2
CASSESNWGTGIETQYF
>.|TRBV10-2
CASSDVKLAGGSEQFF
>.|TRBV27
CASSLGESYEQYF
>.|TRBV15
CATSQGQGITDTQYF
>.|TRBV27
CASSFTTRGNEKLFF
>.|TRBV5-4
CASSLAGGGPGADTQYF
>.|TRBV18
CASSPMTGLFSEQYF
>few|TRBV19
CATRTGSNQPQHF
>.|TRBV5-4
CASSNPQTGLETQYF
>.|TRBV18
CASSRALGTGELFF
>.|TRBV9
CASSSGGGGASTDTQYF
>.|TRBV27
CASSLGAPNTEAFF
>.|TRBV11-1
CASSLTVNTGELFF
>.|TRBV28
CASKEEGGHTIYF
>.|TRBV15
CATSRVVSSAGELFF
>.|TRBV30
CAWTQGVVVGNTIYF
>.|TRBV24-1
CATTDGGGSYNEQFF
>.|TRBV4-1
CASSRGLAGFYEQYF
>.|TRBV6-5
CASSYRRQGVLPKAFF
>.|TRBV7-2
CASSLKAGGPGELFF
>.|TRBV12-3/TRBV12-4
CASSFGGLKAFF
>.|TRBV29-1
CSVPFDGESYEQYF
>.|TRBV6-5
CASREYWHNEKLFF
>once|TRBV28
CASSLLRGRENTEAFF
>.|TRBV5-4
CASSLDLVTEQFF
>.|TRBV5-1
CASSLGAGPNIQYF
>.|TRBV28
CASLVQDGTDTQYF
>.|TRBV2
CASRRTVSTDTQYF
>.|TRBV10-2
CASSEDHLGEAFF
>.|TRBV28
CASSPARVAPQHF
>.|TRBV28
CASSLQGGRFLNTEAFF
>.|TRBV29-1
CSVESRTGSYEQYF
>.|TRBV28
CASTPGEGNTIYF
>.|TRBV5-5
CASSGGAYEQYF
>.|TRBV9
CASSVSSSTDYEQYF
>.|TRBV28
CASGLRGGPSYEQYF
>.|TRBV19
CASSITGPPSQETQYF
>few|TRBV7-9
CASSPTSFPGELFF
>.|TRBV5-1
CASSWGGVAGEQYF
>.|TRBV18
CASSPGPSGNTIYF
>.|TRBV10-3
CAVARENTDTQYF
>few|TRBV12-3/TRBV12-4
CATLKDFPYGYTF
>.|TRBV27
CASSVHRSSYEQYF
>.|TRBV5-5
CASSLATGAYEQYF
>.|TRBV19
CASSRDILLSGANVLTF
>.|TRBV18
CASSPPGGAMNTEAFF
>once|TRBV5-6
CASSLGGTGGTEAFF
>.|TRBV6-5
CASSTGSNQPQHF
>.|TRBV21-1
CASSKRGVTEAFF
>.|TRBV19
CASSIVGGETEAFF
>.|TRBV12-3/TRBV12-4
CASSLTAAGQFF
>many|TRBV20-1
CRYSERETQYF